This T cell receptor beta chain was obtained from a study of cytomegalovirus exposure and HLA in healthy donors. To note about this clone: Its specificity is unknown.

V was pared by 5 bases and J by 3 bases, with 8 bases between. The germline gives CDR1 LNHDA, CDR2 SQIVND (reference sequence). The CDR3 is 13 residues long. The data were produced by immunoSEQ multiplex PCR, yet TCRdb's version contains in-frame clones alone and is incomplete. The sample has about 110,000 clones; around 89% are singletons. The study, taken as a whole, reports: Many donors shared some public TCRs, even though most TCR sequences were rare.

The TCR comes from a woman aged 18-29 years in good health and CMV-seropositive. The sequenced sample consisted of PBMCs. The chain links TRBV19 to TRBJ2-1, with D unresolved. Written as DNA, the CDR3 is TGTGCCAGTAGTGTGGCTAGCTACAATGAGCAGTTCTTC. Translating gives CASSVASYNEQFF.